This T cell receptor beta chain was sequenced in a study of blood T cell repertoires in COVID-19. In the study overall: Italy, Spain and the United States were the sources of the convalescent and acute COVID-19 samples. PBMCs, B-cell-depleted T cells, or T cells provided the cDNA or gDNA that made up the material.

Deletions cut 4 bases from V and 4 bases from J, with 13 bases between. Germline CDR1 MNHEY, CDR2 SVGAGI. The CDR3 spans 14 residues. In the study's own analysis: Amplifying reference gene primers gave estimates of nucleated cell counts. The table came from immunoSEQ multiplex PCR; TCRdb's copy has only in-frame clones and leaves some out. V, J and clone size are taken as reported in that table, and D and trimming were inferred from the DNA itself. The table shows about 210,000 clones, with around 88% occurring only once. The source of this sequence is a man aged 18 to 30 with active or convalescent COVID-19. Sequencing was carried out using peripheral blood. This chain links TRBV6-5 with TRBJ2-5, with a possible D match to TRBD2 (6 bases). The CDR3 loop is CASSSQGLRETQYF. The CDR3 nucleotides are TGTGCCAGCAGTTCCCAGGGACTGCGAGAGACCCAGTACTTC.